The 23 T cell receptor beta chains below were found in one sample sequenced in a study of cytomegalovirus exposure and HLA in healthy donors. Repertoires were generated with immunoSEQ multiplex PCR, while TCRdb's copy carries only in-frame clones and drops some. The table lists about 140,000 clones, about 86% of them singletons. Sequencing used PBMCs. These receptors were collected from a man younger than 35 in good health and CMV-seronegative.

The chain uses TRBV5-7 and TRBJ2-1, with a weak D call TRBD1 (6 bases). TRBV5-7 is treated as an ORF (open reading frame) with a function not yet certain. V was pared by 2 bases and J by 6 bases, with 9 bases between. This CDR3 is built from 13 residues. In nucleotides, the CDR3 is TGTGCCAGCAGCTTAGGGACACCCAATGAGCAGTTCTTC. It encodes CASSLGTPNEQFF.

The gene calls are TRBV7-2 and TRBJ2-1, with 10 bases aligning to TRBD2. The germline V gene has CDR1 SGHTA and CDR2 FQGNSA. The CDR3 runs to 17 residues. J gave up 5 bases and V 4 bases, and 11 bases lay outside the gene matches. CDR3 DNA sequence: TGTGCCAGCAGCTGGCCCAGCGGGAGGGTCGAAGACAATGAGCAGTTCTTC. Encoded protein: CASSWPSGRVEDNEQFF.

The V call is TRBV29-1, the J call TRBJ2-3; weak D call: TRBD2 (6 bases). The CDR3 covers 14 residues. The ends were cut back, 4 bases at V and 3 bases at J, with 14 bases in the middle. Germline CDR1 SQVTM, CDR2 ANQGSEA. The CDR3 loop is CSVAFTSRTDTQYF. The CDR3, as DNA: TGCAGCGTTGCGTTTACTAGCAGAACAGATACGCAGTATTTT.

This clone has a single count. The chain employs TRBV7-8 and TRBJ2-5, with 7 bases that match TRBD1. V was pared by 5 bases and J by 2 bases, with 11 bases of the junction left unmatched. CDR3 length equals 16 residues. Per the germline V gene, CDR1 is SGHVS and CDR2 is FQNEAQ. The CDR3 here is CASSTRGGSFQETQYF. CDR3 sequence (DNA): TGTGCCAGCAGCACCCGAGGGGGCTCGTTTCAAGAGACCCAGTACTTC.

The chain couples TRBV7-9 to TRBJ2-7; 7 bases fit TRBD1. Germline V gene lookup returns CDR1 SEHNR and CDR2 FQNEAQ (reference sequence). There are 13 residues in the CDR3. The V and J ends lost 8 bases and 0 bases, in that order; junction bases with no gene match: 4. The CDR3 sequence is CASFGTVSYEQYF. CDR3 DNA: TGTGCCAGCTTCGGGACAGTCTCCTACGAGCAGTACTTC.

CDR3 coding DNA: TGTGCCAGCAGCCCAGACAGGGGATCCAATCAGCCCCAGCATTTT. Its protein is CASSPDRGSNQPQHF. The chain joins TRBV25-1 to TRBJ1-5; 8 bases map to TRBD1. The CDR3 spans 15 residues. CDR1 is MGHDK, CDR2 SYGVNS, per germline. The trim removed 6 bases at V and 3 bases at J, leaving 7 bases unmatched. The whole variable domain, filled in from reference TRBV25-1 and TRBJ1-5, reads EADIYQTPRYLVIGTGKKITLECSQTMGHDKMYWYQQDPGMELHLIHYSYGVNSTEKGDLSSESTVSRIRTEHFPLTLESARPSHTSQYLCASSPDRGSNQPQHFGDGTRLSIL.

V is TRBV6-5 and J is TRBJ1-1; possible D gene TRBD1, 5 bases. Trimming shortened V by 7 bases and J by 0 bases, and 9 bases separated the two germline ends. From germline, CDR1 is MNHEY and CDR2 SVGAGI. This CDR3 contains 13 residues. For the CDR3, the DNA is TGTGCCAGCAAGACAGATATGAACACTGAAGCTTTCTTT. It translates to CASKTDMNTEAFF.

The gene calls are TRBV7-2 and TRBJ1-1; D is perhaps TRBD1 (6 bases). There are 16 residues in the CDR3. Germline assignment: CDR1 SGHTA and CDR2 FQGNSA. V was trimmed by 5 bases and J by 5 bases, leaving 21 bases between them. Written as DNA, the CDR3 is TGTGCCAGCAGCCCACTTAATGAACAGGGTTGGACTGAAGCTTTCTTT. Translated: CASSPLNEQGWTEAFF.

This sequence joins TRBV11-2 and TRBJ2-5, with 8 positions matching TRBD1. There are 15 residues in the CDR3. The V gene's germline CDR1 is SGHAT and CDR2 FQNNGV. With V trimmed by 5 bases and J by 7 bases, 12 bases remained unmatched. In nucleotides, the CDR3 is TGTGCCAGCAGCGCTAGTCCACAGGGGGGCAGGACCCAGTACTTC. This sequence encodes CASSASPQGGRTQYF.

This clone was counted between two and nine times. The chain combines TRBV18 with TRBJ2-7; TRBD2 matches at 9 bases. Per the germline V gene, CDR1 is KGHSH and CDR2 is LQKENI. Trimming at V came to 1 base and at J to 7 bases, leaving 8 bases not matched to a gene. This CDR3 spans 15 amino acids. Here the CDR3 DNA reads TGTGCCAGCTCACCACTAGCGGGAGCCACGGAAGAGCAGTACTTC. Amino acids: CASSPLAGATEEQYF.

V and J are TRBV19 and TRBJ2-7, with 9 bases fitting TRBD1. The CDR3 covers 16 residues. V gave up 4 bases and J gave up 4 bases; unmatched junction bases: 11. The germline gives CDR1 LNHDA, CDR2 SQIVND (reference sequence). The CDR3 region is CASSTGTGSVTYEQYF. The CDR3 nucleotides read TGTGCCAGTAGTACCGGGACAGGGTCGGTTACTTACGAGCAGTACTTC.

This rearrangement joins TRBV6-1 to TRBJ2-7; D uncertain. There are 13 residues in the CDR3. V gave up 4 bases and J gave up 2 bases, with 9 bases separating them. CDR1 is MNHNS and CDR2 is SASEGT in the germline V gene. The CDR3 DNA reads TGTGCCAGCAGTGCTGAGGTTCCCTACGAGCAGTACTTC. Amino acids: CASSAEVPYEQYF.

The V and J genes are TRBV11-2 and TRBJ1-2, with TRBD1 as a possible D gene (6 bases). Trimming pared 2 bases from V and 6 bases from J, leaving 19 bases between. Germline V gene sequence: CDR1 SGHAT, CDR2 FQNNGV. This CDR3 comprises 16 residues. The CDR3 protein is CASSLQLFGGAHGYTF. The CDR3 DNA reads TGTGCCAGCAGCTTACAGTTATTTGGGGGCGCTCATGGCTACACCTTC. Using reference TRBV11-2 and TRBJ1-2 for the parts outside the CDR3, the full variable domain is EAGVAQSPRYKIIEKRQSVAFWCNPISGHATLYWYQQILGQGPKLLIQFQNNGVVDDSQLPKDRFSAERLKGVDSTLKIQPAKLEDSAVYLCASSLQLFGGAHGYTFGSGTRLTVV.

CDR3 sequence: CASSTYSEQFF. CDR3 in DNA: TGTGCCAGCAGTACCTACTCGGAGCAGTTCTTC. The rearrangement joins TRBV2 to TRBJ2-1, with D unresolved. V lost 5 bases and J lost 10, with 9 bases in between. The CDR3 extends over 11 amino acids. CDR1 is SNHLY, CDR2 FYNNEI, per germline.

The chain carries TRBV7-9 and TRBJ2-1, with 9 bases that match TRBD2. This CDR3 has 15 residues. Germline V gives CDR1 SEHNR, CDR2 FQNEAQ (reference sequence). V was pared by 3 bases and J by 3 bases, with 3 bases of the junction left unmatched. CDR3 sequence (DNA): TGTGCCAGCAGCTTTCATAGCGGGGGCTACAATGAGCAGTTCTTC. This codes for CASSFHSGGYNEQFF.

The chain joins TRBV15 to TRBJ2-1; D remains unclear. The germline gives CDR1 LNHNV, CDR2 YYDKDF (reference sequence). V was pared by 0 bases and J by 6 bases, with 9 bases between. This CDR3 spans 14 amino acids. CDR3 in amino acids: CATSRDWSGNEQFF. The CDR3 nucleotides are TGTGCCACCAGCAGAGATTGGTCGGGCAATGAGCAGTTCTTC.

The rearrangement uses TRBV27 and TRBJ2-1; D gene ambiguous. Per the germline V gene, CDR1 is MNHEY and CDR2 is SMNVEV (reference sequence). V was trimmed by 0 bases and J by 6 bases, leaving 9 bases between them. This CDR3 is built from 14 residues. CDR3 protein: CASSLSAHANEQFF. DNA for the CDR3: TGTGCCAGCAGTTTATCGGCTCATGCCAATGAGCAGTTCTTC.

This clone was observed a few times. This sequence joins TRBV2 and TRBJ1-2; D might be TRBD1 (6 bases). The V end lost 4 bases, the J end lost 4 bases, and 7 bases lay between the germline ends. Germline lookup yields CDR1 SNHLY and CDR2 FYNNEI. The CDR3 covers 12 residues. CDR3 amino acids: CASSGGLYGYTF. DNA for the CDR3: TGTGCCAGCAGTGGGGGGCTCTATGGCTACACCTTC.

The chain joins TRBV9 to TRBJ1-5, with D hard to call. The V and J ends lost 0 bases and 6 bases respectively, with 10 bases between them. Germline V gene lookup returns CDR1 SGDLS and CDR2 YYNGEE. The CDR3 loop spans 14 amino acids. CDR3 in DNA: TGTGCCAGCAGCGTAGGTCGGGGAGGTCAGCCCCAGCATTTT. Translating it yields CASSVGRGGQPQHF.

The chain carries TRBV5-6 and TRBJ2-5; 9 bases line up with TRBD1. The CDR3 sequence is 16 residues long. Germline V gene sequence: CDR1 SGHDT, CDR2 YYEEEE. J gave up 3 bases and V 4 bases, and 10 bases lay outside the gene matches. The CDR3 DNA reads as TGTGCCAGCAGCGGAGCGACCGGGACAGGGAAAGAGACCCAGTACTTC. It codes for CASSGATGTGKETQYF.

The rearrangement joins TRBV7-9 to TRBJ2-1; 7 bases align to TRBD1. Losses at the gene ends were 2 bases for V and 7 bases for J; bases not matched to a gene: 8. The germline V gene encodes CDR1 SEHNR and CDR2 FQNEAQ (reference sequence). The CDR3 length is 15 residues. Here the CDR3 DNA reads TGTGCCAGCAGCTTAAGGCAGGGGGTCGCGAATGAGCAGTTCTTC. It codes for CASSLRQGVANEQFF.

This chain uses TRBV4-1 with TRBJ2-4; TRBD2 aligns across 14 bases. Germline values: CDR1 MGHRA, CDR2 YSYEKL. The CDR3 is 18 amino acids. Germline trimming cut 4 bases from V and 0 bases from J; bases unmatched to any gene: 5. CDR3 coding DNA: TGCGCCAGCAGCCCCGGACTAGCGGGGGGACTAGCCAAAAACATTCAGTACTTC. Translation: CASSPGLAGGLAKNIQYF.

J is TRBJ2-1 and V is TRBV5-1, with D unresolved. Germline assignment: CDR1 SGHRS and CDR2 YFSETQ. The CDR3 spans 11 residues. Trimming pared 2 bases from V and 8 bases from J, leaving 5 bases between. CDR3 DNA sequence: TGCGCCAGCAGCTTCGGTTATGAGCAGTTCTTC. This encodes CASSFGYEQFF.